This T cell receptor (beta chain) is from a study of patients and donors after allogeneic stem cell transplantation (dated by TCRdb to between 2020 and 2021). The library relied on RT-PCR. TCRdb lists the instrument as NextSeq 550. TCRdb trimmed the raw reads at Q25, called clones with MiXCR and kept productive beta chains. Records with the same CDR3 protein are collapsed into one entry carrying the most frequent genes and DNA. The sample data list 900,000 to 1,000,000 distinct CDR3 sequences, and 18% of these were observed just once. Jointly, the top ten make up roughly 6.4% of the sample. The germline V gene specifies SQVTM as CDR1 and ANQGSEA as CDR2. V is reduced by 7 bases and J by 5 bases, leaving a spacing of 11 bases between them. The CDR3 goes from the cysteine to the phenylalanine over 11 residues. Kept here is only the CDR3 DNA, which spans 33 bases and is read in frame from base 1. This clonotype occurred many times. It lacks a known antigen. No much larger clone exists at a distance of one base, and base qualities are not known.

This clonotype was obtained from a human donor who was either an allogeneic HSCT recipient or a stem cell or donor lymphocyte infusion donor (not recorded which). It is not recorded whose cells these are; they may come from a transplant donor. Sequencing was done on a sample of blood, either unsorted or a sorted T cell fraction (not recorded which). The chain couples TRBV29-1 to TRBJ2-5; TRBD1 is possibly the D segment (6 matching bases). CDR3 region: CSGARGETQYF. The DNA reads as follows: TGCAGCGGGGCCAGGGGCGAGACCCAGTACTTC.